A selection of T cell receptor beta chains follows, all from one sample in a study of shared clonotypes between healthy human individuals. The table came from immunoSEQ multiplex PCR; TCRdb's copy has only in-frame clones and leaves some out. The data contain roughly 500,000 clones, roughly 95% of them singletons. The sequenced material came from naive CD4+ T cells sorted from blood. These receptors all stem from a woman in her 30s in good health. Each CDR3 is given without its conserved first and last residue. A D gene is named only where the DNA matches it firmly. Clone size is not always given. Where it is, it says once, few, many or a class for expanded clones.

V,J,size,D,CDR3
TRBV11-2,TRBJ2-7,-,TRBD1,ASSFHRGNTYEQY
TRBV14,TRBJ2-2,-,-,ASSSKRVGTGELF
TRBV9,TRBJ2-1,-,-,ASSGYRDSHALSSYNEQF
TRBV28,TRBJ2-7,-,TRBD1,ASSGTGVYEQY
TRBV6-6,TRBJ1-1,-,-,ASRPGGTEAF
TRBV29-1,TRBJ1-1,once,-,SVDKNMNTEAF
TRBV29-1,-,-,TRBD1,SVPRDRASEQY
TRBV27,TRBJ1-5,-,-,ASGGGAGAQH
TRBV28,TRBJ2-3,-,-,ASSYVVRADTQY
TRBV27,TRBJ2-2,-,TRBD2,ASRRYTSGSNTGELF
TRBV27,TRBJ1-2,-,-,ASSSAGTAPYGYT
TRBV6-1,TRBJ2-5,-,-,ASSERGILLETQY